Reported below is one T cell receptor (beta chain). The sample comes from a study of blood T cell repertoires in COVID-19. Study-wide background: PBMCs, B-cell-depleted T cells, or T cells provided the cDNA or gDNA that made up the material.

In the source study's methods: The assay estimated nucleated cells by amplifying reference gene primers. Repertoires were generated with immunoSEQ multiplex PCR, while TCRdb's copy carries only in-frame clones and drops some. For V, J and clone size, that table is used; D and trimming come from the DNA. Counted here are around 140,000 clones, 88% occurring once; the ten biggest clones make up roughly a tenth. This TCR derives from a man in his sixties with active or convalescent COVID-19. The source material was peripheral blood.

The CDR3 protein is CASSPTDSDLRLLHF. In DNA form, the CDR3 reads TGTGCCAGCAGCCCTACCGACTCAGACCTTAGGCTCCTCCACTTT. V gene TRBV6-6 combines with J gene TRBJ1-6; no firm D call. Germline V lookup: CDR1 MNHNY, CDR2 SVGAGI (reference sequence). The CDR3 totals 15 residues. V was clipped by 6 bases and J by 15 bases, with 24 bases between them.